This record covers a single TCR beta chain. Antigen: not known. The data belong to a study of cytomegalovirus exposure and HLA in healthy donors. Findings and caveats of the study: Cytomegalovirus association was listed for about 160 TCR beta chains. Under in vitro conditions, three CMV-associated chains were confirmed as specific for CMV antigens. According to a subsequent analysis, TCR clusters identified in the first cohort showed a tendency to co-occur across the 100 to 150 validation repertoires.

V was pared by 0 bases and J by 7 bases, with 15 bases between. The CDR3 has 15 amino acids. Germline values: CDR1 MGHRA, CDR2 YSYEKL. The data were produced by immunoSEQ multiplex PCR, yet TCRdb's version contains in-frame clones alone and is incomplete. The sample has 68,000 or so clones; roughly 97% are singletons. It was the roughly 120-subject validation cohort, separate from the roughly 700-subject first cohort, to which the donors belonged. The rearrangement links TRBV4-1 to TRBJ1-2, with D possibly being TRBD1 (5 bases). Sequencing was done on a sample of PBMCs. This TCR derives from a man aged 18-30 years in good health and CMV-seronegative. Here the CDR3 DNA reads TGCGCCAGCAGCCAAGAAAGTAACAGGTTGGGTGGCTACACCTTC. Translating it yields CASSQESNRLGGYTF.